Presented here are 2 T cell receptor beta chains from one specimen sequenced in a study of early T cells in non-severe SARS-CoV-2 infection. One entry per CDR3 protein, called by TCRdb with MiXCR from the 5' RACE reads. The table lists tens of thousands of distinct CDR3 sequences, roughly 10% of them singletons. What was sequenced was whole blood. The receptor set was obtained from an adult who was a healthcare worker with PCR-confirmed SARS-CoV-2 infection or an uninfected control (not recorded which).

V gene TRBV7-8 combines with J gene TRBJ2-7; unclear D gene. Trimming removed 6 bases at V and 2 bases at J, with 14 bases between. This CDR3 is built from 14 residues. Germline loops: CDR1 SGHVS, CDR2 FQNEAQ. In DNA, the CDR3 is TGTGCCAGCAGTCCAGAGTGGGAAACCTACGAGCAGTACTTC. Residues: CASSPEWETYEQYF.

The table lists this clonotype with a few counts. The CDR3, as DNA: TGTGCCAGCAGTTTGACCCATGAGGGGGCATCAGCTGAAGCTTTCTTT. It encodes CASSLTHEGASAEAFF. The V gene is TRBV12-3 or TRBV12-4, the J gene TRBJ1-1, with TRBD1 identical over 7 bases. The CDR3 consists of 16 residues. With 3 bases clipped from V and 6 bases from J, the junction kept 13 bases outside the gene matches.